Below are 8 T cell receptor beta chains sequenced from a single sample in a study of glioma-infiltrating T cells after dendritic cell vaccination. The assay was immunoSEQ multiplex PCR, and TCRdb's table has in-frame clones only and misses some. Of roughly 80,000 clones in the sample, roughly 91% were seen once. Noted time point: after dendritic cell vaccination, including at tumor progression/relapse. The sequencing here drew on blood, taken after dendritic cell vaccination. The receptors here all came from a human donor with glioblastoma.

CDR3: CAWSFQGANEKLFF. In DNA form, the CDR3 reads TGTGCCTGGAGTTTTCAGGGGGCGAATGAAAAACTGTTTTTT. The chain combines TRBV30 with TRBJ1-4, with TRBD1 matching over 8 bases. Germline V gene data show CDR1 as GTSNPN and CDR2 as SVGIG (reference sequence). The CDR3 consists of 14 residues. Trimming cost V 2 bases and J 5 bases; bases outside gene matches: 4. The full variable domain, its missing parts supplied by reference TRBV30 and TRBJ1-4, is SQTIHQWPATLVQPVGSPLSLECTVEGTSNPNLYWYRQAAGRGLQLLFYSVGIGQISSEVPQNLSASRPQDRQFILSSKKLLLSDSGFYLCAWSFQGANEKLFFGSGTQLSVL.

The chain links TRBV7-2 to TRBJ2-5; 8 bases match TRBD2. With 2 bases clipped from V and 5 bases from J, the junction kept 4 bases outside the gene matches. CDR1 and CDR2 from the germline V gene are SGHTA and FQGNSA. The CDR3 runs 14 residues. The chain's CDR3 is CASSLLGGRETQYF. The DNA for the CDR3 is TGTGCCAGCAGCTTACTGGGCGGGAGGGAGACCCAGTACTTC.

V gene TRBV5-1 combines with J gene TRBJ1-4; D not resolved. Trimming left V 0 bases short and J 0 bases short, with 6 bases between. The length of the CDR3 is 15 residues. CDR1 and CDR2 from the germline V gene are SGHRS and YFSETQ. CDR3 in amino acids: CASSLEQPTNEKLFF. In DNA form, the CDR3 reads TGCGCCAGCAGCTTGGAACAGCCAACTAATGAAAAACTGTTTTTT.

CDR3 coding DNA: TGTGCCAGCACCCCGACAGGGGCCTCCAATCAGCCCCAGCATTTT. Its protein product is CASTPTGASNQPQHF. This chain links TRBV6-6 with TRBJ1-5, with 8 bases lining up with TRBD1. Trimming cost V 7 bases and J 3 bases; bases outside gene matches: 8. This CDR3 contains 15 residues. Germline assignment: CDR1 MNHNY and CDR2 SVGAGI (reference sequence).

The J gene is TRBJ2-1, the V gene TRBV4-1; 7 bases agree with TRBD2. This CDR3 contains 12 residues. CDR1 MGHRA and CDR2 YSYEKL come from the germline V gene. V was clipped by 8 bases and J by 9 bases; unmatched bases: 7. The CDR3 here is CASRRRESEQFF. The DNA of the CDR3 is TGCGCCAGCCGAAGGCGGGAGAGTGAGCAGTTCTTC.

For the CDR3, the DNA is TGTGCCAGCAGCTTCGGGGGAGGGGACACTGAAGCTTTCTTT. The encoded protein is CASSFGGGDTEAFF. The V gene is TRBV7-9, the J gene TRBJ1-1; tentatively, D is TRBD1 (5 bases). CDR3 size: 14 residues. Trimming removed 3 bases at V and 3 bases at J, with 11 bases between. CDR1 and CDR2 from the germline V gene are SEHNR and FQNEAQ (reference sequence).

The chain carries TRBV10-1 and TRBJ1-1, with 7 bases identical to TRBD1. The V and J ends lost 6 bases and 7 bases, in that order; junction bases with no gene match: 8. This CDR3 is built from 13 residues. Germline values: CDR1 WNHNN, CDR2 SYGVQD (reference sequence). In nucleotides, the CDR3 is TGCGCCAGCAGCCCCAGGGGGGCGGGTGAAGCTTTCTTT. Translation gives CASSPRGAGEAFF.

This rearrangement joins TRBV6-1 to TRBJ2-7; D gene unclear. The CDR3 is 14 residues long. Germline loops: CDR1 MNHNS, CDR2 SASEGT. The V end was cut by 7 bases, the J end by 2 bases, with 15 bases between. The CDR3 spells CASMNLAATYEQYF. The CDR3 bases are TGTGCCAGCATGAATCTCGCCGCGACCTACGAGCAGTACTTC.